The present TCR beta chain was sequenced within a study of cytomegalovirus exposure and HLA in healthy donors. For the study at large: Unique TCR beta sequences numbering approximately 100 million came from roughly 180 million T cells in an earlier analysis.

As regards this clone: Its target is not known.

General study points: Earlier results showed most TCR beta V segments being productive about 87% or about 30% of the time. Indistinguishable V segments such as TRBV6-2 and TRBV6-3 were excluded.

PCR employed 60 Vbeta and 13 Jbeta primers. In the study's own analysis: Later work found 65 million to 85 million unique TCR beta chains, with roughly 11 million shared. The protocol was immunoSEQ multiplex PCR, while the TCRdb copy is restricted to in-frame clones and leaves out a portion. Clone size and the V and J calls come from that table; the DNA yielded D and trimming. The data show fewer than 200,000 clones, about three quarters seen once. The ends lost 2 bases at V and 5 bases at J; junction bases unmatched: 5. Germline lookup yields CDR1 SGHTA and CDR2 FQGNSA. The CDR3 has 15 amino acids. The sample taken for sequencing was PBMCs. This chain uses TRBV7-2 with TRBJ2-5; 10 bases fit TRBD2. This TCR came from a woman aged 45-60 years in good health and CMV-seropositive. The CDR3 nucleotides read TGTGCCAGCAGCTTAATGGGACTAGCGTCGGAGACCCAGTACTTC. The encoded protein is CASSLMGLASETQYF.